At least ten counts were recorded for the clone carrying this TCR beta chain. Its antigen remains unknown. Time point described: newly diagnosed GD, antithyroid drugs for less than 3 months. Extracted PBMC RNA gave rise to the TCR library. CDR1 MNHEY and CDR2 SVGEGT come from the germline V gene. V was clipped by 5 bases and J by 1 base; unmatched bases: 6. The CDR3 loop spans 16 amino acids. This specimen comes from a study of regulatory T cells in long-lasting Graves disease. The authors built TCR beta libraries using iRepertoire HTBI primers and Arm-PCR of CDR3 regions. TCRdb used MiXCR to reprocess the multiplex PCR reads, holding one entry per CDR3 protein. The table records over 500,000 distinct CDR3 sequences, under 20% of them present only once. Study-level results: Lower TCR diversity was seen in persistent Graves' patients than in newly diagnosed ones.

This sample was also put to use in a study of T cells in Graves' hyperthyroidism and ophthalmopathy. That paper states: Before onset, by a median of approximately 6.8 months, the model predicted ophthalmopathy.

The chain uses TRBV6-2 or TRBV6-3 and TRBJ1-5; 9 positions match TRBD1. This receptor was obtained from a woman in her 30s with Graves disease. Source: peripheral blood mononuclear cells (PBMCs), taken at new diagnosis, from a patient treated with antithyroid drugs. The CDR3 DNA reads TGTGCCAGCAGTACAGGGGGCGTTTGGAGCAATCAGCCCCAGCATTTT. Encoded protein: CASSTGGVWSNQPQHF.